This entry lists 26 T cell receptor beta chains sequenced from one sample in a study of PD-1 blockade in classical Hodgkin lymphoma. Each of the patients experienced relapse following autologous stem cell transplantation, and their brentuximab vedotin exposure differed. Clones were read by immunoSEQ multiplex PCR, and TCRdb kept only the in-frame ones, dropping some. The data hold 50,000 to 75,000 clones, with more than 80% observed a single time. This sample comprised peripheral blood mononuclear cells (PBMCs), obtained at baseline. These receptors were collected from a human donor with classical Hodgkin lymphoma.

The chain combines TRBV6-1 with TRBJ1-1; possibly TRBD1 for D (5 bases). The germline V gene encodes CDR1 MNHNS and CDR2 SASEGT. The germline V and J ends were trimmed by 3 bases and 4 bases, with 12 bases remaining between them. This CDR3 contains 14 residues. The CDR3 reads CASSDHTGRTEAFF. In nucleotides, the CDR3 is TGTGCCAGCAGTGACCATACAGGCCGCACTGAAGCTTTCTTT.

This rearrangement joins TRBV5-1 to TRBJ1-2; D unresolved. This CDR3 comprises 12 residues. Trimming pared 4 bases from V and 6 bases from J, leaving 10 bases between. Per germline, CDR1 SGHRS and CDR2 YFSETQ. In DNA, the CDR3 is TGCGCCAGCAGCGAAAACAGTGATGGCTACACCTTC. It is translated as CASSENSDGYTF. Drawing the rest from reference TRBV5-1 and TRBJ1-2, the complete variable domain is KAGVTQTPRYLIKTRGQQVTLSCSPISGHRSVSWYQQTPGQGLQFLFEYFSETQRNKGNFPGRFSGRQFSNSRSEMNVSTLELGDSALYLCASSENSDGYTFGSGTRLTVV.

This clone occurred once. This rearrangement joins TRBV5-4 to TRBJ2-7; no clear D gene. The ends were cut back, 0 bases at V and 7 bases at J, with 14 bases in the middle. The CDR3 has 14 residues. Germline loops: CDR1 SGHNT, CDR2 YYREEE (reference sequence). CDR3 sequence (DNA): TGTGCCAGCAGCTTGGAGATGAGTTCTCGGGAGCAGTACTTC. It specifies CASSLEMSSREQYF.

The chain uses TRBV5-5 and TRBJ2-7; the D is unclear. The CDR3 contains 12 residues. Per germline, CDR1 SGHKS and CDR2 YYEKEE (reference sequence). V lost 5 bases and J 5 bases, leaving 11 bases between the germline ends. The CDR3 region is CASRVDTDEQYF. CDR3 DNA: TGTGCCAGCAGGGTCGACACTGACGAGCAGTACTTC.

This rearrangement joins TRBV5-1 to TRBJ1-3, with TRBD1 identical over 8 bases. Germline values: CDR1 SGHRS, CDR2 YFSETQ. The V gene end was trimmed by 2 bases and the J gene end by 4 bases; junction bases not matched to a gene: 8. The CDR3 is 16 amino acids. The CDR3 loop is CASSFVGQGAGNTIYF. CDR3 nucleotide sequence: TGCGCCAGCAGCTTTGTCGGACAGGGAGCGGGAAACACCATATATTTT. Complete variable domain (other parts from reference TRBV5-1 and TRBJ1-3): KAGVTQTPRYLIKTRGQQVTLSCSPISGHRSVSWYQQTPGQGLQFLFEYFSETQRNKGNFPGRFSGRQFSNSRSEMNVSTLELGDSALYLCASSFVGQGAGNTIYFGEGSWLTVV.

The chain uses TRBV27 and TRBJ2-2; no definite D call. Germline assignment: CDR1 MNHEY and CDR2 SMNVEV (reference sequence). The CDR3 length is 13 residues. V gave up 0 bases and J gave up 6 bases, with 5 bases separating them. DNA for the CDR3: TGTGCCAGCAGTTTATCTGGGGCCGGGGAGCTGTTTTTT. Its protein product is CASSLSGAGELFF.

The rearrangement links TRBV5-4 to TRBJ1-1; D uncertain. The V gene lost 0 bases and the J gene lost 6 bases, with 9 bases spanning the gap. The V gene's germline CDR1 is SGHNT and CDR2 YYREEE (reference sequence). The CDR3 has 13 amino acids. This chain's CDR3 is CASSLGGPAEAFF. DNA of the CDR3: TGTGCCAGCAGCTTGGGAGGGCCCGCTGAAGCTTTCTTT.

This chain uses TRBV7-8 with TRBJ2-5, with a possible D match to TRBD2 (5 bases). Germline V gene data show CDR1 as SGHVS and CDR2 as FQNEAQ. The CDR3 consists of 15 residues. V lost 2 bases and J 5 bases, leaving 15 bases between the germline ends. The CDR3 DNA reads TGTGCCAGCAGCTTATGTGTTGGAGGTGGGGAGACCCAGTACTTC. Translated, it gives CASSLCVGGGETQYF.

The rearrangement joins TRBV19 to TRBJ1-2; D gene unclear. V was pared by 5 bases and J by 4 bases, with 11 bases between. The germline V gene has CDR1 LNHDA and CDR2 SQIVND (reference sequence). The CDR3 is 13 amino acids. The CDR3, as DNA: TGTGCCAGTAGTCTCGGAGGCCCCTATGGCTACACCTTC. Amino acids: CASSLGGPYGYTF.

The chain carries TRBV5-4 and TRBJ2-3, with D tentatively TRBD2 (6 bases). Germline V gene lookup returns CDR1 SGHNT and CDR2 YYREEE (reference sequence). Trimming took 2 bases from V and 1 from J, leaving 8 bases between them. The CDR3 spans 14 residues. DNA of the CDR3: TGTGCCAGCAGCTTCCCGGGGGGCACAGATACGCAGTATTTT. Protein product: CASSFPGGTDTQYF.

The gene calls are TRBV19 and TRBJ2-7, with D unclear. V shed 3 bases and J shed 6 bases, with 12 bases lying between them. This CDR3 has 13 residues. The germline CDR1 and CDR2 sequences are LNHDA and SQIVND (reference sequence). The CDR3 sequence is CASSMGLPGEQYF. DNA for the CDR3: TGTGCCAGTAGTATGGGTCTTCCGGGCGAGCAGTACTTC.

This clone was observed a single time. This chain joins TRBV4-1 and TRBJ2-5; tentatively, D is TRBD1 or TRBD2 (6 bases each). The CDR3 runs to 15 residues. The germline V gene has CDR1 MGHRA and CDR2 YSYEKL. The V end was cut by 5 bases, the J end by 3 bases, with 16 bases between. CDR3: CASSTPLGGKETQYF. The CDR3 DNA sequence: TGCGCCAGCAGCACCCCTTTAGGGGGGAAAGAGACCCAGTACTTC.

V usage is TRBV5-6 and J usage is TRBJ1-2, with 7 bases fitting TRBD1. V shed 0 bases, J shed 7 bases, and the junction held 9 bases outside the gene matches. Germline V lookup: CDR1 SGHDT, CDR2 YYEEEE. This CDR3 contains 15 residues. DNA of the CDR3: TGTGCCAGCAGCTTGGTGGCAGGGGGTGTTCGTGGCTACACCTTC. Its translation is CASSLVAGGVRGYTF.

This chain uses TRBV5-1 with TRBJ2-5; 11 bases are shared with TRBD2. Germline loops: CDR1 SGHRS, CDR2 YFSETQ. The J segment lost 2 bases and the V segment lost 7 bases, leaving 7 bases of the junction unmatched. The CDR3 contains 15 residues. CDR3 residues: CASHGTSGYQETQYF. DNA of the CDR3: TGCGCCAGCCACGGGACTAGCGGTTATCAAGAGACCCAGTACTTC.

J is TRBJ1-3 and V is TRBV19; a weak D match, TRBD1 (5 bases). The length of the CDR3 is 13 residues. The germline V gene has CDR1 LNHDA and CDR2 SQIVND (reference sequence). Trimming removed 8 bases at V and 4 bases at J, with 12 bases between. CDR3 sequence: CASLTTAGNTIYF. DNA for the CDR3: TGTGCCAGTCTAACGACAGCAGGAAACACCATATATTTT.

About this clone: The identical CDR3 is also encoded by other nucleotide sequences in the sample. The rearrangement links TRBV20-1 to TRBJ1-1; TRBD1 matches 7 bases. This CDR3 is built from 11 residues. Germline values: CDR1 DFQATT, CDR2 SNEGSKA (reference sequence). V lost 5 bases and J lost 4; bases outside the gene matches: 1. The CDR3 DNA follows: TGCAGTGCTCAGGGGGGCACTGAAGCTTTCTTT. This sequence encodes CSAQGGTEAFF.

V usage is TRBV10-2 and J usage is TRBJ2-4; unclear D gene. CDR1 is WSHSY and CDR2 is SAAADI in the germline V gene. Trimming took 5 bases from V and 8 from J, leaving 7 bases between them. The CDR3 spans 11 residues. CDR3 in amino acids: CASSPVDIQYF. The CDR3, as DNA: TGCGCCAGCAGTCCCGTAGACATTCAGTACTTC.

The chain employs TRBV28 and TRBJ1-1, with D possibly matching TRBD1 (5 bases). V was clipped by 8 bases and J by 3 bases, with 13 bases between them. Looked up from germline, CDR1 is MDHEN and CDR2 is SYDVKM. The CDR3 runs 13 residues. The CDR3 DNA is TGTGCCAGCGGGGACTTTGGAGACACTGAAGCTTTCTTT. It specifies CASGDFGDTEAFF. The full variable domain, in which reference TRBV28 and TRBJ1-1 provide the parts outside the CDR3, is DVKVTQSSRYLVKRTGEKVFLECVQDMDHENMFWYRQDPGLGLRLIYFSYDVKMKEKGDIPEGYSVSREKKERFSLILESASTNQTSMYLCASGDFGDTEAFFGQGTRLTVV.

The rearrangement joins TRBV5-8 to TRBJ2-7; 9 bases line up with TRBD2. The V gene end was trimmed by 3 bases and the J gene end by 6 bases; junction bases not matched to a gene: 10. Germline V gene lookup returns CDR1 SGHTS and CDR2 YDEGEE. The CDR3 is 15 amino acids. The CDR3 nucleotides read TGTGCCAGCAGCTCGCTGGGACTAGCTCACCTCGAGCAGTACTTC. The encoded protein is CASSSLGLAHLEQYF.

The V and J genes are TRBV4-1 and TRBJ2-7; D unresolved. The V and J ends lost 0 bases and 4 bases respectively, with 16 bases between them. Germline V gives CDR1 MGHRA, CDR2 YSYEKL. The CDR3 contains 16 residues. Here the CDR3 DNA reads TGCGCCAGCAGCCAAGATCCGCCGGATGACGGATACGAGCAGTACTTC. Translated, it gives CASSQDPPDDGYEQYF.

This clone appeared a single time. The genes are TRBV4-1 and TRBJ2-1; D is unclear. Trimming removed 4 bases at V and 4 bases at J, with 14 bases between. Germline CDR1 reads MGHRA; CDR2 reads YSYEKL. The CDR3 covers 15 residues. The CDR3 loop is CASSPLVQSYNEQFF. The CDR3 nucleotides are TGCGCCAGCAGCCCTCTTGTGCAGAGTTACAATGAGCAGTTCTTC.

This chain connects TRBV5-4 to TRBJ2-3; the D gene is possibly TRBD2 (7 bases). V was trimmed by 5 bases and J by 6 bases, leaving 19 bases between them. Looked up from germline, CDR1 is SGHNT and CDR2 is YYREEE (reference sequence). CDR3 length equals 15 residues. CDR3 DNA: TGTGCCAGCAGGCCTTGGGGGGGCTCCGGGGATACGCAGTATTTT. It translates to CASRPWGGSGDTQYF.

This clone was seen once. The chain joins TRBV7-8 to TRBJ1-1; no clear D. The V gene's germline CDR1 is SGHVS and CDR2 FQNEAQ. The germline V and J ends were trimmed by 0 bases and 5 bases, with 10 bases remaining between them. The CDR3 length is 14 residues. This chain's CDR3 is CASSLAYVETEAFF. Written as DNA, the CDR3 is TGTGCCAGCAGCTTAGCTTATGTAGAGACTGAAGCTTTCTTT.

V and J are TRBV7-2 and TRBJ2-5, with D possibly matching TRBD2 (6 bases). Germline-derived CDR1 and CDR2 are SGHTA and FQGNSA. CDR3 length: 14 residues. Trimming left V 2 bases short and J 5 bases short, with 12 bases between. CDR3 protein: CASSLSPGGETQYF. The CDR3 coding sequence is TGTGCCAGCAGCTTATCGCCTGGGGGGGAGACCCAGTACTTC.

This clone has just one count. The chain joins TRBV5-1 to TRBJ2-2; D gene ambiguous. This CDR3 has 14 residues. Germline lookup yields CDR1 SGHRS and CDR2 YFSETQ. V was trimmed by 3 bases and J by 5 bases, leaving 11 bases between them. The CDR3 nucleotides are TGCGCCAGCAGCTGGTCAGAACAGACCGGGGAGCTGTTTTTT. The encoded protein is CASSWSEQTGELFF. The full variable domain, with the rest looked up from reference TRBV5-1 and TRBJ2-2, is KAGVTQTPRYLIKTRGQQVTLSCSPISGHRSVSWYQQTPGQGLQFLFEYFSETQRNKGNFPGRFSGRQFSNSRSEMNVSTLELGDSALYLCASSWSEQTGELFFGEGSRLTVL.

The rearrangement links TRBV19 to TRBJ1-1; 8 positions match TRBD1. The CDR3 extends over 14 amino acids. Germline V gene data show CDR1 as LNHDA and CDR2 as SQIVND (reference sequence). The junction had 3 bases not matched to a gene; V was cut back by 5 bases and J by 1 base. For the CDR3, the DNA is TGTGCCAGTAGTTGGACAGGGCGGAACACTGAAGCTTTCTTT. It encodes CASSWTGRNTEAFF.